These T cell receptor beta chains were read from a single sample in a study of blood T cell repertoires in COVID-19. Sequenced by immunoSEQ multiplex PCR; TCRdb stores in-frame clones only, minus some. The table lists 250,000 to 350,000 clones, 70% to 85% of them singletons. The sequencing input was peripheral blood. The receptors shown here come from a human donor with COVID-19, enrolled during active disease. The donor label of this sample is uncertain. The CDR3 runs from the conserved cysteine through the conserved F or W. A D gene is named only where the DNA matches it firmly. Not all rows give a size; the values are once, few, many and, for expanded clones, a class.

V gene	J gene	D gene	clone size	CDR3 DNA	CDR3 protein
TRBV19	TRBJ2-1	-	once	TGTGCCAGTGGAGGCGTCTACAATGAGCAGTTCTTC	CASGGVYNEQFF
TRBV15	TRBJ1-5	-	-	TGTGCCACCAGCAGAGGGCAGGTTAATCAGCCCCAGCATTTT	CATSRGQVNQPQHF
TRBV18	TRBJ1-1	TRBD1	-	TGTGCCAGCTCACCTAACACAGGGGGCACTGAAGCTTTCTTT	CASSPNTGGTEAFF
TRBV10-3	TRBJ2-2	TRBD2	-	TGTGCCATCAGTGTTTACGGGGAGGGCGGGGAGCTGTTTTTT	CAISVYGEGGELFF
TRBV5-1	TRBJ1-4	TRBD1	-	TGCGCCAGCAGCTCACAGGGGGTCGGAGCTAATGAAAAACTGTTTTTT	CASSSQGVGANEKLFF
TRBV5-4	TRBJ2-1	TRBD2	-	TGTGCCAGCAGCAAGGGACTAGCGCCCGATAGCTCCTACAATGAGCAGTTCTTC	CASSKGLAPDSSYNEQFF
TRBV6-1	TRBJ1-4	TRBD1	-	TGTGCCAGCAGTGAGACCGGGACAGGGAATGAAAAACTGTTTTTT	CASSETGTGNEKLFF
TRBV29-1	TRBJ2-5	TRBD2	-	TGCAGCGCCGGCGTAGCGGGAGACGTTGGGGCCCAGTACTTC	CSAGVAGDVGAQYF
TRBV7-9	TRBJ2-1	TRBD2	-	TGTGCCAGCAGCTTAGGGGGGTCGGGAGGGCCTCGGTCCTACAATGAGCAGTTCTTC	CASSLGGSGGPRSYNEQFF
TRBV5-6	TRBJ1-6	TRBD1	-	TGTGCCAGCAGCCTTACCGGGACAGGAGATTCACCCCTCCACTTT	CASSLTGTGDSPLHF
TRBV27	TRBJ1-1	-	few	TGTGCCAGCAGCTTAGGGGCCGGGACTGAAGCTTTCTTT	CASSLGAGTEAFF
TRBV7-8	TRBJ2-1	TRBD2	-	TGTGCCAGCAGCGTGGGACTAGCGGGGATTCTCTTCTCCTACAATGAGCAGTTCTTC	CASSVGLAGILFSYNEQFF
TRBV28	TRBJ1-5	TRBD1	once	TGTGCCAGCAGTTTAGACGGGACAGGCATCAATCAGCCCCAGCATTTT	CASSLDGTGINQPQHF
TRBV6-5	TRBJ1-5	-	-	TGTGCCAGCAGCTTGGGGGGTCTCGATCAGCCCCAGCATTTT	CASSLGGLDQPQHF
TRBV3-1/TRBV3-2	TRBJ1-1	-	once	TGTGCCAGCAGCGGGGCAGAAACGAACACTGAAGCTTTCTTT	CASSGAETNTEAFF
TRBV7-2	TRBJ2-1	TRBD1	-	TGTGCCAGCAGCTTAGACCCCCGACAGGGCAATGAGCAGTTCTTC	CASSLDPRQGNEQFF
TRBV5-4	TRBJ2-7	TRBD1	-	TGTGCCAGCAGCTTGGTGACGGGACAGGTCACCTACGAGCAGTACTTC	CASSLVTGQVTYEQYF
TRBV9	TRBJ2-3	TRBD2	once	TGTGCCAGCAGCGCTATTAGCGGGAGTGGGACAGATACGCAGTATTTT	CASSAISGSGTDTQYF
TRBV5-1	TRBJ1-2	-	-	TGCGCCAGCAGCTTGGACACAGGGCCCTATGGCTACACCTTC	CASSLDTGPYGYTF
TRBV29-1	TRBJ1-4	-	-	TGCAGCGTTGTGCGTCAGGGAACAACTAATGAAAAACTGTTTTTT	CSVVRQGTTNEKLFF
TRBV2	TRBJ2-7	TRBD1	-	TGTGCCAGCGAGGACAGGGATGAGGCCTACGAGCAGTACTTC	CASEDRDEAYEQYF
TRBV19	TRBJ1-2	-	few	TGTGCCAGTAACCCCGCGGGGGGGCTACGAGATGGCTACACCTTC	CASNPAGGLRDGYTF
TRBV7-3	TRBJ2-3	-	-	TGTGCCAGCACCAGCGGGCGGTCTAGCACAGATACGCAGTATTTT	CASTSGRSSTDTQYF
TRBV30	TRBJ2-7	TRBD2	-	TGTGCCTGGAGTGCTCTAGCGGGGGAGTCCGAGCAGTACTTC	CAWSALAGESEQYF
TRBV7-9	TRBJ2-7	TRBD2	-	TGTGCCAGCAGCCTAGCGGGGCACCCTCGGGAGCAGTACTTC	CASSLAGHPREQYF
TRBV7-5	TRBJ2-7	-	-	TGTCCCCCCGATGGACGCGGGAGGGCTCCTTACGAGCAGTACTTC	CPPDGRGRAPYEQYF
TRBV7-2	TRBJ2-7	-	-	TGTGCCAGCAGCCACACAGTCGGGGAATCCTACGAGCAGTACTTC	CASSHTVGESYEQYF
TRBV5-4	TRBJ1-1	TRBD1	few	TGTGCCAGCAGCTTGCAGGGGGGAGCCCCTGAAGCTTTCTTT	CASSLQGGAPEAFF
TRBV6-5	TRBJ2-5	TRBD2	once	TGTGCCAGCAGTCGGCGGGAGGGCCCCCGGGAGACCCAGTACTTC	CASSRREGPRETQYF
TRBV6-2/TRBV6-3	TRBJ1-2	TRBD1	-	TGTGCCAGCAGTTCGGGACAGCGTGGCGGCTACACCTTC	CASSSGQRGGYTF
TRBV7-9	TRBJ1-1	-	-	TGTGCCAGCAGCTTAGGGGGGCTCACTGAAGCTTTCTTT	CASSLGGLTEAFF
TRBV19	TRBJ1-5	TRBD1	-	TGTGCCAGTAGTCCTTACAGGACAGGGCATCAGCCCCAGCATTTT	CASSPYRTGHQPQHF
TRBV14	TRBJ1-3	TRBD1	-	TGTGCCAGCAGCCGGGACAGGGGAAACACCATATATTTT	CASSRDRGNTIYF
TRBV10-1	TRBJ2-7	-	-	TGCGCCAGCAGTGAGCAGGGCATCGGGCACTACTTC	CASSEQGIGHYF
TRBV11-2	TRBJ2-1	TRBD1	-	TGTGCCAGCAGCCACGGACAGGGGTACAATGAGCAGTTCTTC	CASSHGQGYNEQFF
TRBV11-2	TRBJ1-1	-	once	TGTGCCAGCAGCTTCCTCCTAAGGGGTGAAGCTTTCTTT	CASSFLLRGEAFF
TRBV28	TRBJ1-3	-	-	TGTGCCAGCAGTTTTACTGGAAACACCATATATTTT	CASSFTGNTIYF
TRBV19	TRBJ1-1	TRBD1	once	TGTGCCAGTAGCAACGACAGGGGTGAAGCTTTCTTT	CASSNDRGEAFF
TRBV10-1	TRBJ2-2	-	-	TGCGCCAGCAGCCTCCCGAACACCGGGGAGCTGTTTTTT	CASSLPNTGELFF
TRBV24-1	TRBJ2-2	-	few	TGTGCCACCGCCGACAGGACCTTCACCGGGGAGCTGTTTTTT	CATADRTFTGELFF
TRBV28	TRBJ1-4	TRBD1	-	TGTGCCAGCAGCCGGACAGGGGAGAGGAATGAAAAACTGTTTTTT	CASSRTGERNEKLFF
TRBV7-2	TRBJ2-3	TRBD2	-	TGTGCGGGCAACGAGGGCGGGAGGAGGACAGATACGCAGTATTTT	CAGNEGGRRTDTQYF
TRBV6-5	TRBJ2-3	-	-	TGTGCCAGCATCCCAGGGGGGTTCGTGGGGGATACGCAGTATTTT	CASIPGGFVGDTQYF
TRBV1	TRBJ1-1	-	-	TGCACCAGCAGCCAACCTCGGGACAGGGGAAATATGAACACTGAAGCTTTCTTT	CTSSQPRDRGNMNTEAFF
TRBV7-2	TRBJ2-5	-	-	TGTGCCAGCAGCGTTACTTATCGGGAGACCCAGTACTTC	CASSVTYRETQYF
TRBV19	TRBJ2-7	TRBD2	few	TGTGCCAGTAGTAGCTCCGGGGGGTGGTACGAGCAGTACTTC	CASSSSGGWYEQYF
TRBV7-2	TRBJ2-5	-	-	TGTGCCAGCAGCTCCCAATTGGGCACGACCCCCATGGGCCAGTACTTC	CASSSQLGTTPMGQYF
TRBV19	TRBJ1-1	TRBD1	-	TGTGCCAGTAGTTTTTGGACAGGGAACACTGAAGCTTTCTTT	CASSFWTGNTEAFF
TRBV4-3	TRBJ1-5	-	-	TGCGCCAGCAGCCAAGTGGGGGGGGCCAATCAGCCCCAGCATTTT	CASSQVGGANQPQHF
TRBV7-2	TRBJ2-7	TRBD2	-	TGTGCCAGCAGCCCCAGACAGCGGGGGTACGAGCAGTACTTC	CASSPRQRGYEQYF
TRBV28	TRBJ1-5	TRBD1	-	TGTGCCAGCAGTTTACCCAAATGGACAGGGGGGGTCAATCAGCCCCAGCATTTT	CASSLPKWTGGVNQPQHF
TRBV2	TRBJ2-1	TRBD2	few	TGTGCCAGCACACTAGCGGGAGACTACAATGAGCAGTTCTTC	CASTLAGDYNEQFF
TRBV11-3	TRBJ2-3	-	-	TGTGCCAGCACCTTGTGTCGAGGGTGGGAACATGGCACAGATACGCAGTATTTT	CASTLCRGWEHGTDTQYF